This T cell receptor beta chain was recorded in a study of blood T cell repertoires in COVID-19. As handled by the study authors: The authors estimated nucleated cell counts from reference gene primer amplification. Clones were read by immunoSEQ multiplex PCR, and TCRdb kept only the in-frame ones, dropping some. The V and J calls and clone size were taken over from that table, and D and trimming were inferred from the DNA. The sample consists of 250,000 to 350,000 clones, about 87% of them appearing once. Cohorts were determined from participant-reported clinical history. This clonotype was sampled from a woman aged 45-65 years who had recovered from COVID-19. Material for sequencing was PBMCs or T cells enriched from blood (not recorded which).

CDR3: CASSWTGEYNYGYTF. CDR3 DNA sequence: TGTGCCAGCAGTTGGACAGGGGAGTACAACTATGGCTACACCTTC. V and J are TRBV6-2 or TRBV6-3 and TRBJ1-2; 9 bases match TRBD1. Germline CDR1 MNHEY, CDR2 SVGEGT. The junction had 5 bases not matched to a gene; V was cut back by 4 bases and J by 2 bases. The CDR3 length is 15 residues.